This entry features one TCR beta chain sequence. The data were produced by immunoSEQ multiplex PCR, yet TCRdb's version contains in-frame clones alone and is incomplete. The top ten clones hold 8% to 10% of a sample with 190,000 or so clones, about 84% of them seen once. These data originate in a study of blood T cell repertoires in COVID-19. Trimming pared 4 bases from V and 0 bases from J, leaving 17 bases between. The CDR3 totals 18 residues. Per the germline V gene, CDR1 is SGHRS and CDR2 is YFSETQ. This TCR came from a woman under 40 who had recovered from COVID-19. Sequenced sample: PBMCs or T cells enriched from blood (not recorded which). This chain connects TRBV5-1 to TRBJ2-6; D uncertain. The CDR3 reads CASSGWVPGNSGANVLTF. CDR3 nucleotides: TGCGCCAGCAGCGGGTGGGTGCCAGGAAACTCTGGGGCCAACGTCCTGACTTTC.